This TCR beta chain was identified during a study of human T cells and chemical hapten exposure. Findings of the study overall: With DPC sensitization, TCRs exceeding 1 in 1000 frequency showed no change.

Germline-derived CDR1 and CDR2 are MGHRA and YSYEKL. The ends lost 3 bases at V and 6 bases at J; junction bases unmatched: 8. The CDR3 length is 16 residues. Time point of the sample: patch test 1, 2 weeks after DPC sensitization. This sample's treatment: therapeutic diphenylcyclopropenone sensitization with weekly scalp DPC. Extraction yielded total RNA from whole blood (unfractionated). In TCRdb, the RACE reads were re-called with MiXCR into one record per CDR3 protein. The sample contains tens of thousands of distinct CDR3 sequences, approximately 11% of which appear only once. In regard to this clonotype: Its antigen remains unidentified.

The TCR comes from a middle-aged woman with alopecia areata. Some clones in this sample may be carry-over from other donors' samples. The source was whole blood, collected in connection with sensitization to the hapten diphenylcyclopropenone (DPC). The genes are TRBV4-1 and TRBJ2-1, with 10 bases matching TRBD2. The CDR3 coding sequence is TGCGCCAGCAGCCACCCGCTAGCGGGAGTAGGCAATGAGCAGTTCTTC. Translation: CASSHPLAGVGNEQFF.